This T cell receptor beta chain came from a study of T cells after yellow fever vaccination. Overall study context: Fractions with few cells were prepared using SMART-Seq v4 Ultra Low Input. Study results and limitations: A large majority of primary-vaccination clones showed up again after the booster (under 98% CD4, around 90% CD8).

CDR1 and CDR2 (germline): DFQATT, SNEGSKA (reference sequence). This CDR3 has 11 residues. Trimming removed 2 bases from V and 3 bases from J, with 5 bases in between. In making TCR cDNA, 5'RACE template switching added a universal primer site and UMIs to it. TCRdb analysed the 5' RACE reads with MiXCR anew, one entry per CDR3 protein. The sample has hundreds of thousands of distinct CDR3 sequences, around 12% seen once; the top ten hold roughly 3.1%. Comment on this clonotype: Its antigen is not identified.

The input for sequencing was CD4+ T cells sorted from PBMCs, taken 15 days after the yellow fever booster vaccination. The gene calls are TRBV20-1 and TRBJ2-7; D is unclear. The receptor was isolated from a man aged 18 to 29 who received the YFV17D yellow fever vaccine. CDR3 nucleotide sequence: TGCAGTGCTAGAATAAACTACGAGCAGTACTTC. Its translation: CSARINYEQYF.